The source of this TCR beta chain is a study of control samples from healthy donors and cancer patients. CDR1 SQVTM and CDR2 ANQGSEA come from the germline V gene. The CDR3 runs 10 residues. The germline V and J ends were trimmed by 7 bases and 6 bases, with 9 bases remaining between them. Using immunoSEQ multiplex PCR, the repertoire was profiled, and TCRdb retains in-frame clones only, with some absent. The sample holds some 120,000 clones, approximately 89% seen once. This sequence was found in a man younger than 35 in good health. Sample: blood. V gene TRBV29-1 combines with J gene TRBJ1-1; a possible D gene is TRBD1 (5 bases). CDR3 in amino acids: CSGGVSEAFF. In DNA, the CDR3 is TGCAGCGGAGGGGTGTCTGAAGCTTTCTTT.